The source of this T cell receptor beta chain is a study of blood T cell repertoires in COVID-19. Study-wide context: The origin of the acute and convalescent COVID-19 samples was the United States, Italy and Spain.

Clones were sequenced by immunoSEQ multiplex PCR, and TCRdb holds only the in-frame ones, with some missing. Found here are roughly 430,000 clones, approximately 90% of them singletons; the top ten hold about 1.4%. V was pared by 7 bases and J by 7 bases, with 16 bases between. There are 13 residues in the CDR3. This receptor was identified in a woman under 30 who had been exposed to COVID-19. Source material: PBMCs or T cells enriched from blood (not recorded which). V is TRBV12-3 or TRBV12-4 and J is TRBJ2-5; TRBD2 is a possible D gene (7 bases). CDR3 nucleotide sequence: TGTGCCAGCACCAATGGAGGGGGGGGGACCCAGTACTTC. Translating it yields CASTNGGGGTQYF.